The 21 T cell receptor beta chains below all came from one sample that was sequenced in a study of blood T cell repertoires in COVID-19. Using immunoSEQ multiplex PCR, the repertoire was profiled, and TCRdb retains in-frame clones only, with some absent. In the table there are roughly 130,000 clones, less than 90% of which are singletons. The sample taken for sequencing was PBMCs or T cells enriched from blood (not recorded which). The source of these receptors is a woman aged 50 to 60 who had recovered from COVID-19.

The chain carries TRBV7-9 and TRBJ2-7; D possibly corresponds to TRBD1 (6 bases). Germline loops: CDR1 SEHNR, CDR2 FQNEAQ (reference sequence). The V and J ends lost 5 bases and 2 bases respectively, with 19 bases between them. The CDR3 sequence is 16 residues long. The CDR3 loop reads CASSTNDRTETYEQYF. In DNA, the CDR3 is TGTGCCAGCAGCACCAACGACCGGACAGAGACCTACGAGCAGTACTTC.

The genes are TRBV15 and TRBJ2-3, with TRBD2 matching over 10 bases. The length of the CDR3 is 16 residues. The germline V gene has CDR1 LNHNV and CDR2 YYDKDF (reference sequence). Trimming took 5 bases from V and 4 from J; bases not matched to a gene: 9. CDR3: CATSGPSGGISDTQYF. The CDR3 nucleotides are TGTGCCACCAGCGGGCCTAGCGGGGGTATTTCAGATACGCAGTATTTT. The full variable domain, with the rest looked up from reference TRBV15 and TRBJ2-3, is DAMVIQNPRYQVTQFGKPVTLSCSQTLNHNVMYWYQQKSSQAPKLLFHYYDKDFNNEADTPDNFQSRRPNTSFCFLDIRSPGLGDTAMYLCATSGPSGGISDTQYFGPGTRLTVL.

The chain employs TRBV5-1 and TRBJ1-4; TRBD1 matches at 10 bases. The CDR3 is 15 amino acids. Germline V gene sequence: CDR1 SGHRS, CDR2 YFSETQ. Trimming removed 4 bases from V and 7 bases from J; junction bases left unmatched: 7. The CDR3 nucleotides are TGCGCCAGCAGCACGGACAGGGGGGGTTTTGAAAAACTGTTTTTT. Translated: CASSTDRGGFEKLFF. Variable domain in full (rest from reference TRBV5-1 and TRBJ1-4): KAGVTQTPRYLIKTRGQQVTLSCSPISGHRSVSWYQQTPGQGLQFLFEYFSETQRNKGNFPGRFSGRQFSNSRSEMNVSTLELGDSALYLCASSTDRGGFEKLFFGSGTQLSVL.

The gene calls are TRBV30 and TRBJ1-3; D may be TRBD1 (6 bases). This CDR3 is built from 14 residues. Trimming stripped 5 bases from V and 5 bases from J, with 16 bases between. CDR1 is GTSNPN, CDR2 SVGIG, per germline (reference sequence). CDR3 bases: TGTGCCTGGGGGGCGGGGGCAATCAGAAACACCATATATTTT. Its translation: CAWGAGAIRNTIYF.

The V gene is TRBV6-4, the J gene TRBJ1-1, with D unresolved. Looked up from germline, CDR1 is MRHNA and CDR2 is SNTAGT. The CDR3 is made up of 13 amino acids. V lost 8 bases, J lost 1 base, and 11 bases lay in between. The CDR3 nucleotides are TGTGCCAGCCCGGGGAGGCCGAACACTGAAGCTTTCTTT. Translated, it gives CASPGRPNTEAFF.

The chain has TRBV6-2 or TRBV6-3 and TRBJ1-2, with TRBD1 matching 9 bases. The CDR3 runs to 17 residues. Germline V gene data show CDR1 as MNHEY and CDR2 as SVGEGT. V dropped 6 bases and J dropped 6; count of bases not matched to a gene: 17. CDR3 sequence: CASSRDTGQGFWNGYTF. For the CDR3, the DNA is TGTGCCAGCAGCCGCGATACGGGACAGGGATTCTGGAATGGCTACACCTTC.

The chain employs TRBV19 and TRBJ1-4, with 8 bases that match TRBD1. The germline V gene encodes CDR1 LNHDA and CDR2 SQIVND (reference sequence). This CDR3 comprises 22 residues. Trimming at V came to 6 bases and at J to 0 bases, leaving 24 bases not matched to a gene. The CDR3 DNA reads TGTGCCAGTAGGCCGCTAATAAAAAGGACAGGGCAACTTTTCTCAACTAATGAAAAACTGTTTTTT. Residues: CASRPLIKRTGQLFSTNEKLFF.

This clone was observed a handful of times. The chain combines TRBV5-1 with TRBJ2-1; TRBD2 might be the D (6 bases). CDR3 size: 12 residues. V was trimmed by 0 bases and J by 8 bases, leaving 6 bases between them. In germline, CDR1 is SGHRS, CDR2 YFSETQ. As DNA, the CDR3 is TGCGCCAGCAGCTTGGCGGGGGATGAGCAGTTCTTC. This codes for CASSLAGDEQFF.

The chain recombines TRBV5-1 with TRBJ2-2; 8 nucleotides match TRBD1. This CDR3 comprises 16 residues. CDR1 is SGHRS and CDR2 is YFSETQ in the germline V gene. V shed 3 bases, J shed 0 bases, and the junction held 4 bases outside the gene matches. CDR3 bases: TGCGCCAGCAGCTGGGGGGACAGGACGAACACCGGGGAGCTGTTTTTT. This gives the protein CASSWGDRTNTGELFF.

This clone was seen a single time. The rearrangement links TRBV4-3 to TRBJ1-5, with 9 bases lining up with TRBD1. This CDR3 is 15 amino acids long. V was clipped by 3 bases and J by 4 bases; unmatched bases: 4. Germline CDR1 is LGHNA and CDR2 is YSLEER. This chain's CDR3 is CASSHYRGRNQPQHF. As DNA, the CDR3 is TGCGCCAGCAGCCACTACAGGGGGCGAAATCAGCCCCAGCATTTT.

The V gene is TRBV6-5, the J gene TRBJ1-6, with D possibly matching TRBD1 (5 bases). The CDR3 runs to 14 residues. The germline V gene encodes CDR1 MNHEY and CDR2 SVGAGI. V was clipped by 3 bases and J by 6 bases, with 9 bases between them. The CDR3 DNA reads TGTGCCAGCAGTTATCAGGGTTTTAATTCACCCCTCCACTTT. Protein: CASSYQGFNSPLHF.

V and J are TRBV24-1 and TRBJ2-2, with TRBD1 matching over 10 bases. The CDR3 is 15 amino acids. In germline, CDR1 is KGHDR, CDR2 SFDVKD. The V and J ends lost 7 bases and 3 bases, in that order; junction bases with no gene match: 4. The CDR3 spells CATRGGTGDTGELFF. The CDR3 nucleotides are TGTGCCACCAGGGGAGGGACAGGGGACACCGGGGAGCTGTTTTTT.

The V and J genes are TRBV18 and TRBJ2-7, with 9 nucleotides matching TRBD1. V lost 6 bases to trimming and J lost 2 bases; unmatched junction nucleotides: 8. This CDR3 spans 15 amino acids. The germline CDR1 and CDR2 sequences are KGHSH and LQKENI. The CDR3 DNA is TGTGCCAGCTCCCAAAGCGGGGACAGGGCCTACGAGCAGTACTTC. This encodes CASSQSGDRAYEQYF.

V gene TRBV9 combines with J gene TRBJ1-6; 7 nucleotides line up with TRBD1. The CDR3 spans 15 residues. V trimming: 0 bases; J trimming: 10 bases; junction bases outside the gene matches: 7. Germline V gives CDR1 SGDLS, CDR2 YYNGEE. The CDR3 DNA follows: TGTGCCAGCAGCGTAGATACAGGGGAGCGGTCACCCCTCCACTTT. Translated, it gives CASSVDTGERSPLHF.

This clone has a handful of counts. The CDR3 sequence is CASSPGETEAFF. For the CDR3, the DNA is TGTGCCAGCAGTCCAGGGGAGACTGAAGCTTTCTTT. The rearrangement links TRBV12-3 or TRBV12-4 to TRBJ1-1; tentative D call: TRBD1 (6 bases). This CDR3 is built from 12 residues. Trimming removed 5 bases at V and 5 bases at J, with 9 bases between.

The rearrangement links TRBV11-3 to TRBJ1-1; TRBD1 aligns across 7 bases. The V and J ends lost 4 bases and 4 bases, in that order; junction bases with no gene match: 3. The CDR3 contains 13 residues. Germline CDR1 and CDR2: SGHNT and YENEEA. Here the CDR3 reads CASSSQGGTEAFF. Here the CDR3 DNA reads TGTGCCAGCAGCTCTCAGGGGGGCACTGAAGCTTTCTTT.

V usage is TRBV6-6 and J usage is TRBJ2-3; TRBD2 is a possible D gene (5 bases). Germline V gene lookup returns CDR1 MNHNY and CDR2 SVGAGI (reference sequence). There are 14 residues in the CDR3. V was cut by 7 bases and J by 1 base, with 12 bases left in between. CDR3 nucleotides: TGTGCCAGCATCAGTAGCGACCGCACAGATACGCAGTATTTT. Translated: CASISSDRTDTQYF.

The chain employs TRBV7-4 and TRBJ2-5, with unresolved D. Germline V gene lookup returns CDR1 SGHVT and CDR2 SQSDAQ. The CDR3 totals 16 residues. The germline V and J ends were trimmed by 5 bases and 5 bases, with 21 bases remaining between them. The CDR3 reads CASSLDTDPYAETQYF. DNA of the CDR3: TGTGCCAGCAGCCTCGATACAGACCCCTACGCGGAGACCCAGTACTTC.

This sequence joins TRBV2 and TRBJ1-3; 8 nucleotides align to TRBD1. J lost 2 bases, V lost 6 bases, and 3 bases had no gene match. The germline CDR1 and CDR2 sequences are SNHLY and FYNNEI. The CDR3 runs to 14 residues. The CDR3 DNA is TGTGCCAGCAGGGACAGGGAAGCTGGAAACACCATATATTTT. Residues: CASRDREAGNTIYF.

The gene calls are TRBV7-2 and TRBJ2-3; TRBD2 matches at 11 bases. This CDR3 is built from 18 residues. Germline CDR1 and CDR2: SGHTA and FQGNSA. J was trimmed by 2 bases and V by 4 bases; bases with no gene match: 11. CDR3 region: CASSSRVLAGGDTDTQYF. CDR3 nucleotide sequence: TGTGCCAGCAGCTCCAGAGTTCTAGCGGGGGGCGACACAGATACGCAGTATTTT.

This chain uses TRBV19 with TRBJ2-7, with 10 bases aligning to TRBD1. This CDR3 spans 16 amino acids. CDR1 LNHDA and CDR2 SQIVND come from the germline V gene (reference sequence). Losses at the gene ends were 5 bases for V and 2 bases for J; bases not matched to a gene: 9. The CDR3 nucleotides are TGTGCCAGTAGTCGGTTCCGGGACAGGGGAACCTACGAGCAGTACTTC. Its protein product is CASSRFRDRGTYEQYF.